A few counts support the clone carrying this T cell receptor (beta chain). What it recognizes is unknown. A second PCR, run for 7 to 11 cycles, used a sample-barcoded 5' primer plus a J-beta primer mix. Carrying 12 random nucleotides, a template-switch adaptor labeled each individual cDNA molecule. TCRdb fed the 5' RACE reads into MiXCR, producing one record per CDR3 protein. The sample has over 600,000 distinct CDR3 sequences; 56% are singletons. The V end lost 6 bases, the J end lost 8 bases, and 18 bases lay between the germline ends. Germline CDR1 SGHTA, CDR2 FQGNSA. The CDR3 extends over 14 amino acids. The data stem from a study of blood T cells in healthy people across ages. Study-level results: Investigators viewed diversity estimates from one million T cells as underestimates, the study reported.

The source is a man in his forties or fifties in good health. The chain uses TRBV7-2 and TRBJ2-3; a possible D gene is TRBD2 (6 bases). Material: blood. Here the CDR3 DNA reads TGTGCCAGCAGTTATACCCTGACGGAGGGTACGCAGTATTTT. Translating it yields CASSYTLTEGTQYF. Complete variable domain (other parts from reference TRBV7-2 and TRBJ2-3): GAGVSQSPSNKVTEKGKDVELRCDPISGHTALYWYRQSLGQGLEFLIYFQGNSAPDKSGLPSDRFSAERTGGSVSTLTIQRTQQEDSAVYLCASSYTLTEGTQYFGPGTRLTVL.